Listed here are 18 T cell receptor beta chains from one sample, sequenced in a study of T cells in Graves' hyperthyroidism and ophthalmopathy. The source material, RNA transcripts, was used to amplify TCR beta CDR3 regions. When the TCR CDR3 underwent first-round RT-PCR, the HTBI primer set was used. TCRdb independently ran MiXCR on the multiplex PCR reads; one entry per CDR3 protein. The sample yields 410,000 or so distinct CDR3 sequences, approximately 14% seen once. Sequencing input: blood. These receptors were collected from a man in his late teens or twenties with Graves' ophthalmopathy.

This clonotype was seen many times. The chain recombines TRBV2 with TRBJ2-7; D not resolved. Germline CDR1 reads SNHLY; CDR2 reads FYNNEI. V gave up 0 bases and J gave up 0 bases, with 9 bases separating them. The CDR3 spans 15 residues. CDR3 bases: TGTGCCAGCAGTGAAGCGCGACTCGCCTCCTACGAGCAGTACTTC. This encodes CASSEARLASYEQYF.

This clonotype was seen many times. The chain has TRBV12-3 or TRBV12-4 and TRBJ1-2, with D uncertain. The CDR3 runs to 13 residues. V was cut by 5 bases and J by 4 bases, with 11 bases left in between. The CDR3 coding sequence is TGTGCCAGCAGTCGGAACCCCCTCTATGGCTACACCTTC. Translating it yields CASSRNPLYGYTF.

This chain links TRBV18 with TRBJ1-1; D is perhaps TRBD1 (5 bases). The V gene's germline CDR1 is KGHSH and CDR2 LQKENI. This CDR3 has 16 residues. The V end was cut by 2 bases, the J end by 5 bases, with 18 bases between. The CDR3 sequence is CASSPSQGREGTEAFF. For the CDR3, the DNA is TGTGCCAGCTCACCATCCCAAGGGCGAGAGGGGACTGAAGCTTTCTTT.

This clonotype came up many times. The chain carries TRBV20-1 and TRBJ2-1; 7 positions match TRBD1. The CDR3 has 13 amino acids. Unmatched junction bases numbered 8, after V lost 5 bases and J lost 7 bases. Germline V gene sequence: CDR1 DFQATT, CDR2 SNEGSKA (reference sequence). DNA for the CDR3: TGCAGTGCTGGGGGAGAGGGGGCGAATGAGCAGTTCTTC. Amino acids: CSAGGEGANEQFF.

This clonotype was seen repeatedly, ten times or more. The chain joins TRBV5-4 to TRBJ1-2; D gene unclear. This CDR3 has 13 amino acids. Germline loops: CDR1 SGHNT, CDR2 YYREEE (reference sequence). The V gene lost 7 bases and the J gene lost 8 bases, with 18 bases spanning the gap. The CDR3 spells CASGPAWASGYTF. As DNA, the CDR3 is TGTGCCAGCGGCCCCGCGTGGGCCTCAGGCTACACCTTC.

The sample holds many counts of this clonotype. The chain joins TRBV5-1 to TRBJ2-4; the D gene is possibly TRBD1 (5 bases). CDR1 and CDR2 from the germline V gene are SGHRS and YFSETQ. V was trimmed by 0 bases and J by 1 base, leaving 11 bases between them. This CDR3 is built from 16 residues. The CDR3 reads CASSLAGSVAKNIQYF. Here the CDR3 DNA reads TGCGCCAGCAGCTTGGCAGGGTCGGTGGCCAAAAACATTCAGTACTTC.

The sample holds many counts of this clonotype. The rearrangement uses TRBV7-9 and TRBJ1-1; D is ambiguous. Germline CDR1 SEHNR, CDR2 FQNEAQ (reference sequence). With 1 base removed from V and 6 bases from J, the gap between germline ends came to 15 bases. The CDR3 extends over 15 amino acids. CDR3 sequence reads: CASSLVTAFPAEAFF. CDR3 DNA: TGTGCCAGCAGCTTAGTCACAGCCTTCCCCGCTGAAGCTTTCTTT.

The sample holds many counts of this clonotype. V is TRBV11-2 and J is TRBJ2-3; D might be TRBD1 (6 bases). V dropped 0 bases and J dropped 0 bases, with 7 bases sitting between them. CDR3 size: 15 residues. Germline CDR1 and CDR2: SGHAT and FQNNGV. CDR3 sequence reads: CASSLDRGSTDTQYF. The CDR3 nucleotides read TGTGCCAGCAGCTTAGACAGGGGCAGCACAGATACGCAGTATTTT. The whole variable domain, remainder taken from reference TRBV11-2 and TRBJ2-3, is EAGVAQSPRYKIIEKRQSVAFWCNPISGHATLYWYQQILGQGPKLLIQFQNNGVVDDSQLPKDRFSAERLKGVDSTLKIQPAKLEDSAVYLCASSLDRGSTDTQYFGPGTRLTVL.

The chain has TRBV27 and TRBJ1-2, with D tentatively TRBD1 (6 bases). V was clipped by 3 bases and J by 0 bases, with 8 bases between them. The CDR3 is 14 amino acids. Germline V CDR1 and CDR2: MNHEY, SMNVEV (reference sequence). Here the CDR3 DNA reads TGTGCCAGCAGTTTGAACAGGGCTAACTATGGCTACACCTTC. Its protein is CASSLNRANYGYTF.

This clonotype was recorded many times. V and J are TRBV7-8 and TRBJ1-5; no definite D call. CDR1 and CDR2 (germline): SGHVS, FQNEAQ. This CDR3 spans 15 amino acids. Trimming took off 4 bases at V and 3 bases at J, with 13 bases between the two ends. The CDR3 sequence is CASSSSGVNNQPQHF. The DNA of the CDR3 is TGTGCCAGCAGCTCATCCGGGGTAAACAATCAGCCCCAGCATTTT.

This clonotype was recorded at least ten times. The chain links TRBV12-3 or TRBV12-4 to TRBJ1-2, with 9 bases that match TRBD1. The V gene end was trimmed by 1 base and the J gene end by 6 bases; junction bases not matched to a gene: 3. The CDR3 totals 14 residues. This CDR3 is CASSLDRGRDGYTF. The CDR3 DNA reads TGTGCCAGCAGTTTAGACAGGGGGCGGGATGGCTACACCTTC.

This clonotype came up a few times. The J gene is TRBJ2-7, the V gene TRBV4-2; 8 bases line up with TRBD2. The CDR3 covers 15 residues. V shed 4 bases and J 0 bases; nucleotides not matched to a gene: 5. Germline CDR1 reads LGHNA; CDR2 reads YNFKEQ. In nucleotides, the CDR3 is TGTGCCAGCAGCCCGGCCGGGACTAGCTCCTACGAGCAGTACTTC. Its translation is CASSPAGTSSYEQYF.

This clonotype was recorded at least ten times. This chain connects TRBV12-3 or TRBV12-4 to TRBJ1-2; 8 nucleotides line up with TRBD1. The CDR3 spans 13 residues. V was clipped by 6 bases and J by 7 bases; unmatched bases: 7. The CDR3 sequence is CASRADRAGGYTF. In DNA form, the CDR3 reads TGTGCCAGCAGGGCGGACAGGGCGGGTGGCTACACCTTC.

This sequence joins TRBV7-9 and TRBJ2-3; D may be TRBD1 (6 bases). Germline assignment: CDR1 SEHNR and CDR2 FQNEAQ (reference sequence). V was trimmed by 5 bases and J by 3 bases, leaving 15 bases between them. The CDR3 has 15 residues. In DNA form, the CDR3 reads TGTGCCAGCAGCAGCACCAACAGGGAAACAGATACGCAGTATTTT. This sequence encodes CASSSTNRETDTQYF. Complete variable domain (other parts from reference TRBV7-9 and TRBJ2-3): DTGVSQNPRHKITKRGQNVTFRCDPISEHNRLYWYRQTLGQGPEFLTYFQNEAQLEKSRLLSDRFSAERPKGSFSTLEIQRTEQGDSAMYLCASSSTNRETDTQYFGPGTRLTVL.

This clonotype came up a few times. The chain recombines TRBV9 with TRBJ2-1, with 9 positions matching TRBD2. V was clipped by 0 bases and J by 4 bases; unmatched bases: 2. Germline assignment: CDR1 SGDLS and CDR2 YYNGEE. The CDR3 has 15 residues. The CDR3 loop is CASSVASGTYNEQFF. The CDR3 DNA follows: TGTGCCAGCAGCGTAGCTAGCGGGACATACAATGAGCAGTTCTTC.

Ten or more counts support this clonotype. In nucleotides, the CDR3 is TGTGCCAGCAGTTGGACAGGGGCCTATGGCTACACCTTC. Its protein product is CASSWTGAYGYTF. The chain is built from TRBV25-1 and TRBJ1-2; 9 positions agree with TRBD1. The germline V gene has CDR1 MGHDK and CDR2 SYGVNS. V was clipped by 5 bases and J by 4 bases; unmatched bases: 2. The CDR3 consists of 13 residues.

This clonotype was picked up many times. The J gene is TRBJ2-7, the V gene TRBV27; D is undetermined. The V gene's germline CDR1 is MNHEY and CDR2 SMNVEV (reference sequence). The V and J ends lost 5 bases and 0 bases respectively, with 11 bases between them. The CDR3 extends over 14 amino acids. As DNA, the CDR3 is TGTGCCAGCAGTATAGCCCTCGCCTCCTACGAGCAGTACTTC. This translates into CASSIALASYEQYF.

This clonotype has a count of ten or more. The J gene is TRBJ2-2, the V gene TRBV7-2; D is ambiguous. The CDR3 consists of 13 residues. CDR1 is SGHTA, CDR2 FQGNSA, per germline. V gave up 1 base and J gave up 7 bases, with 7 bases separating them. CDR3: CASSLGGLGELFF. The DNA for the CDR3 is TGTGCCAGCAGCTTAGGGGGTCTCGGGGAGCTGTTTTTT.